A single sample is the source of the 8 T cell receptor beta chains below, sequenced in a study of early T cells in non-severe SARS-CoV-2 infection. Using its own MiXCR run on the 5' RACE reads, TCRdb lists one record per CDR3 protein. This sample has roughly 110,000 distinct CDR3 sequences; around 10% occur once, and the top ten carry more than 6.5%. The sequenced material came from whole blood. The receptor source for this set is an adult who was a healthcare worker with PCR-confirmed SARS-CoV-2 infection or an uninfected control (not recorded which).

In this sample, this clonotype turned up a few times. This chain connects TRBV7-9 to TRBJ2-2, with D perhaps TRBD2 (5 bases). Germline V gene sequence: CDR1 SEHNR, CDR2 FQNEAQ (reference sequence). With 2 bases removed from V and 2 bases from J, the gap between germline ends came to 12 bases. There are 16 residues in the CDR3. The CDR3 sequence: CASSLRGNLNTGELFF. For the CDR3, the DNA is TGTGCCAGCAGCTTACGAGGGAACCTCAACACCGGGGAGCTGTTTTTT.

In its sample, this clonotype was seen many times. The rearrangement uses TRBV10-1 and TRBJ2-3; 9 nucleotides agree with TRBD2. The CDR3 has 13 residues. Unmatched junction bases numbered 3, after V lost 7 bases and J lost 4 bases. Per the germline V gene, CDR1 is WNHNN and CDR2 is SYGVQD (reference sequence). The CDR3 DNA sequence: TGCGCCAGCAAGGGACTAGCACCAGATACGCAGTATTTT. Protein product: CASKGLAPDTQYF.

The rearrangement links TRBV6-1 to TRBJ1-3, with 7 bases matching TRBD1. The CDR3 consists of 16 residues. The germline CDR1 and CDR2 sequences are MNHNS and SASEGT. Trimming removed 6 bases from V and 0 bases from J; junction bases left unmatched: 8. CDR3 bases: TGTGCCAGCAGGACTTCCGGGACAGCCTCTGGAAACACCATATATTTT. It is translated as CASRTSGTASGNTIYF.

The table lists this clonotype with many counts. The genes are TRBV6-2 or TRBV6-3 and TRBJ1-5; the D is unclear. The CDR3 is 14 amino acids. CDR1 is MNHEY, CDR2 SVGEGT, per germline. Between the trimmed V and J ends, which lost 6 bases and 3 bases, there was a span of 12 bases. The CDR3 nucleotides read TGTGCCAGCAGCTCCGGACCGTTCAATCAGCCCCAGCATTTT. Protein sequence: CASSSGPFNQPQHF.

This clonotype was seen ten or more times. The V gene is TRBV5-4, the J gene TRBJ2-5; 8 bases fit TRBD1. The V gene's germline CDR1 is SGHNT and CDR2 YYREEE (reference sequence). CDR3 length equals 16 residues. V lost 3 bases and J lost 5; bases outside the gene matches: 12. The CDR3 spells CASSSWTGKSGETQYF. The CDR3 bases are TGTGCCAGCAGCTCATGGACAGGGAAGAGTGGGGAGACCCAGTACTTC.

At least ten counts were recorded for this clonotype. V usage is TRBV6-5 and J usage is TRBJ1-2, with D possibly matching TRBD1 (6 bases). Germline V gene sequence: CDR1 MNHEY, CDR2 SVGAGI. V gave up 6 bases and J gave up 4 bases, with 18 bases separating them. CDR3 length: 15 residues. The DNA for the CDR3 is TGTGCCAGCAGCCAGGGACAACCGCTCTTCTATGGCTACACCTTC. This gives the protein CASSQGQPLFYGYTF.

The V and J genes are TRBV2 and TRBJ2-2; D may be TRBD1 (5 bases). This CDR3 is 13 amino acids long. The germline V gene encodes CDR1 SNHLY and CDR2 FYNNEI. Trimming cost V 6 bases and J 9 bases, with 14 bases left between them. The CDR3 loop is CASRWGGTRELFF. The CDR3 DNA is TGTGCCAGCAGATGGGGCGGAACCAGGGAGCTGTTTTTT.

A few counts support this clonotype. CDR3 DNA sequence: TGTGCCAGCTCACCATCCTCAGCGAGGGAGCAGTACTTC. Translating gives CASSPSSAREQYF. The rearrangement uses TRBV18 and TRBJ2-7; D is unresolved. Germline V gene data show CDR1 as KGHSH and CDR2 as LQKENI. The CDR3 is 13 residues long. V was cut by 2 bases and J by 7 bases, with 12 bases left in between.